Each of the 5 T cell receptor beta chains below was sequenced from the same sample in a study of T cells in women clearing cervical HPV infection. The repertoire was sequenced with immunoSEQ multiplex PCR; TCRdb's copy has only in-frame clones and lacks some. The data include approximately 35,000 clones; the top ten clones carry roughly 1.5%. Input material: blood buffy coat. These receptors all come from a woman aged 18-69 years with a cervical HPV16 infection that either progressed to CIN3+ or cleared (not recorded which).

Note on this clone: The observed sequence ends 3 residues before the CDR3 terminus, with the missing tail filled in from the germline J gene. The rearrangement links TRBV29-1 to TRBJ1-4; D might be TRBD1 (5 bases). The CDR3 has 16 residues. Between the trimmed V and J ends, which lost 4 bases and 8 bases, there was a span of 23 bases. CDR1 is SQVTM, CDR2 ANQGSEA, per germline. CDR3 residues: CSVGDVSGRAGEKLFF. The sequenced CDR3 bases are TGCAGCGTTGGGGATGTGTCCGGCAGGGCTGGGGAAAAA.

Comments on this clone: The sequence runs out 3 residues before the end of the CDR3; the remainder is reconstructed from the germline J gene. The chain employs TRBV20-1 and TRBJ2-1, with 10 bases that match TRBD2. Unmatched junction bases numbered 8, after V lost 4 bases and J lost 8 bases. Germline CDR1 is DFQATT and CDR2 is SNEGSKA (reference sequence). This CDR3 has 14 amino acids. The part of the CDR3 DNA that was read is TGCAGTGCTACCCTTAGCGGGGGGAACCATGAG. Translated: CSATLSGGNHE. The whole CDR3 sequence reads CSATLSGGNHEQFF.

The part of the CDR3 DNA that was read is TGTGCCAGCAGCTTTCAGTACCAAGAGACC. Its protein is CASSFQYQET. The CDR3 in its entirety is CASSFQYQETQYF. The rearrangement uses TRBV11-2 and TRBJ2-5; no reliable D call. Read coverage stops 3 residues before the CDR3 terminus; the germline J gene supplies the remainder. This CDR3 is 13 amino acids long. From germline, CDR1 is SGHAT and CDR2 FQNNGV. Trimming stripped 3 bases from V and 0 bases from J, with 5 bases between.

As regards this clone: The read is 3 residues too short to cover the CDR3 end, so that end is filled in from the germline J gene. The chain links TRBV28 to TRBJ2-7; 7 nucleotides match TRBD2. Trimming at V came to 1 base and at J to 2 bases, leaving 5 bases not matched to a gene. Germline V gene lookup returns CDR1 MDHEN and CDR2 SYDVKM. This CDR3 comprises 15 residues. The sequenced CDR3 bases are TGTGCCAGCAGTTTATCGGCGGGAGCGACCTACGAG. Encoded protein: CASSLSAGATYE. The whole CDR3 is CASSLSAGATYEQYF.

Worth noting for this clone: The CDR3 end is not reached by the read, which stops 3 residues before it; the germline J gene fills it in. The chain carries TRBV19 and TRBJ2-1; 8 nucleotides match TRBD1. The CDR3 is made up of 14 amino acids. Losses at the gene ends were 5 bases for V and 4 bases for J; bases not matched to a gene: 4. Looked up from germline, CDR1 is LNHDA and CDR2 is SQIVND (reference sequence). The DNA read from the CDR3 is TGTGCCAGTAGTCCCCGGGACAGGTACAATGAG. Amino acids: CASSPRDRYNE. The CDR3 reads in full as CASSPRDRYNEQFF.